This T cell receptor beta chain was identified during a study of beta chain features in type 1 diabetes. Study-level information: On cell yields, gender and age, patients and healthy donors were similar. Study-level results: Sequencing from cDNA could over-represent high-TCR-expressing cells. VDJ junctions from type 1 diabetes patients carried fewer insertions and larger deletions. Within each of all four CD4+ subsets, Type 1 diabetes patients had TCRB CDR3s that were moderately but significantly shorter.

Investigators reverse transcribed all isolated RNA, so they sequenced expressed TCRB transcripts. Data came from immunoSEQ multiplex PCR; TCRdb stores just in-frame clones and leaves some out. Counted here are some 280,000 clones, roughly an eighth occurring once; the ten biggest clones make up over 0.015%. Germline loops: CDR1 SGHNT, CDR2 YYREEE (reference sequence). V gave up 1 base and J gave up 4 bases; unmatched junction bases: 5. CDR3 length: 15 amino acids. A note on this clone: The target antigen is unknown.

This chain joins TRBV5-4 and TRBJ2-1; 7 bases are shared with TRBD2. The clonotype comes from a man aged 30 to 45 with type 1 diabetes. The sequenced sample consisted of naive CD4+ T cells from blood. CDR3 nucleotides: TGTGCCAGCAGCTTGAATACCGGGAGGTACAATGAGCAGTTCTTC. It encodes CASSLNTGRYNEQFF.